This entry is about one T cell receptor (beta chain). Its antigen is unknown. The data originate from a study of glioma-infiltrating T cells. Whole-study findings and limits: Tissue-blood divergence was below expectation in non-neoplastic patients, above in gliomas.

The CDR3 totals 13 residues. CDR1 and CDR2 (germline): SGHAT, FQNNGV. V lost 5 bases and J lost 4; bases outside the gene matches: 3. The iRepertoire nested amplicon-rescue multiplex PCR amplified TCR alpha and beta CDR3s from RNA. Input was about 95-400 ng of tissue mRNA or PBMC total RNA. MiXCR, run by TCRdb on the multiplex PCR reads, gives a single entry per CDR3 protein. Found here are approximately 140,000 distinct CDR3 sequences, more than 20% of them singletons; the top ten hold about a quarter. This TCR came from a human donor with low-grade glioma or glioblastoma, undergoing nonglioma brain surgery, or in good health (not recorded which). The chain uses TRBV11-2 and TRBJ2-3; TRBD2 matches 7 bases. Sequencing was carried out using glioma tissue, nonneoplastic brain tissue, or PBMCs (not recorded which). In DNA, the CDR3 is TGTGCCAGCAGCCCGGGGGGTTCAGATACGCAGTATTTT. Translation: CASSPGGSDTQYF. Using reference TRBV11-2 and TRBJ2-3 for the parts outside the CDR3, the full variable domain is EAGVAQSPRYKIIEKRQSVAFWCNPISGHATLYWYQQILGQGPKLLIQFQNNGVVDDSQLPKDRFSAERLKGVDSTLKIQPAKLEDSAVYLCASSPGGSDTQYFGPGTRLTVL.